This is a list of T cell receptor beta chains from one sample in a study of pediatric ulcerative colitis. Sequenced by immunoSEQ multiplex PCR; TCRdb stores in-frame clones only, minus some. The sample consists of 15,000 to 20,000 clones, roughly three quarters of them appearing once. The sample was gut tissue. Receptor source: a boy under 18 who was a control in a study of pediatric ulcerative colitis. Each CDR3 is given with its conserved first and last residue. A D gene is named only where the DNA matches it firmly. Rows give clone size only sometimes, using once, few, many, or a class for an expanded clone.

>TRBJ2-1|NA|NA|TRBV2
TGTGCCAGCAGTGATGGGTGGGTTGAGCAGTTCTTC
CASSDGWVEQFF
>TRBJ2-1|NA|NA|TRBV5-4
TGTGCCAGCAGCTTAGGAGGGGGAGGAGGGTACAATGAGCAGTTCTTC
CASSLGGGGGYNEQFF
>TRBJ1-2|NA|NA|TRBV6-1
TGTGCCAGCAGTTTCGTCGAGGGCTACACCTTC
CASSFVEGYTF
>TRBJ2-1|TRBD1|NA|TRBV4-1
TGCGCCAGCAGCCAAGAGGGACAGACCCACTACAATGAGCAGTTCTTC
CASSQEGQTHYNEQFF
>TRBJ1-3|NA|NA|TRBV7-2
TGTGCCAGCAGCGCCACAGTTTTATCTGGAAACACCATATATTTT
CASSATVLSGNTIYF
>TRBJ1-1|NA|NA|TRBV21-1
TGTGCCAGCAGCAAAGCGCTGGGAGGCGAAGCTTTCTTT
CASSKALGGEAFF
>TRBJ2-7|NA|NA|TRBV4-1
TGCGCCAGCAGCCAAGATCCGGGGGACGAGCAGTACTTC
CASSQDPGDEQYF
>TRBJ2-5|NA|once|TRBV7-3
TGTGCCAGCAGCTTAAAGAAACGGGTCACCGGAGAGACCCAGTACTTC
CASSLKKRVTGETQYF
>TRBJ1-1|NA|NA|TRBV7-3
TGTGCCAGCAGCCCAAAAATCGGCACTGAAGCTTTCTTT
CASSPKIGTEAFF
>TRBJ1-1|NA|NA|TRBV19
TGTGCCAGCGAGTCCAGGAGGGACACTGAAGCTTTCTTT
CASESRRDTEAFF
>TRBJ1-1|NA|NA|TRBV5-1
TGCGCCAGCAAAAGGGCTGGTGAAGCTTTCTTT
CASKRAGEAFF
>TRBJ2-3|NA|NA|TRBV15
TGTGCCACCAGCAAGAAACAACGAGATACGCAGTATTTT
CATSKKQRDTQYF
>TRBJ2-1|TRBD2|NA|TRBV27
TGTGCCAGCAGTTTTAGCCGGCTAGCGGGTTCGGGGGAGCAGTTCTTC
CASSFSRLAGSGEQFF
>TRBJ2-1|TRBD1|NA|TRBV5-4
TGTGCCAGCAGCCCAGCGGACAGGAATTACAATGAGCAGTTCTTC
CASSPADRNYNEQFF
>TRBJ2-3|NA|NA|TRBV19
TGTGCCAGTAGTATTCAGGGAGTCGCAGATACGCAGTATTTT
CASSIQGVADTQYF
>TRBJ1-5|NA|NA|TRBV10-3
TGTGCCATCAGTGAGTCGGGGGCGGGTCAGCCCCAGCATTTT
CAISESGAGQPQHF
>TRBJ2-3|TRBD1|NA|TRBV9
TGTGCCAGCAGCGTCCGATACACAGGGGTCCCAGATACGCAGTATTTT
CASSVRYTGVPDTQYF
>TRBJ1-2|NA|NA|TRBV18
TGTGCCAGCTCACCAAGAGAGAAGAGGCCAAGGGTTTATGGCTACACCTTC
CASSPREKRPRVYGYTF